The sequence of this T cell receptor (beta chain) was determined in a study of CD8 T cells in Susac syndrome. The CDR3 spans 16 residues. Germline V gives CDR1 MNHEY, CDR2 SVGAGI. Trimming cost V 0 bases and J 1 base; bases outside gene matches: 2. Reverse transcription of roughly 0.5 to 1 ug RNA was carried out with random hexamers. Coverage of TCR beta CDR3 amplification by immunoSEQ multiplex PCR extended to 54 Vbeta and 13 Jbeta. TCRdb reanalysed the immunoSEQ multiplex PCR reads using MiXCR and keeps one entry per CDR3 protein. The sample contains some 170,000 distinct CDR3 sequences, 93% of which appear only once. Healthy donors constituted the controls, which were matched for age and sex. CD8+ and CD4+ T cells were negatively isolated; TEMRA cells were FACS-enriched.

The J gene is TRBJ2-5, the V gene TRBV6-5; 10 nucleotides agree with TRBD2. This sequence was found in a human donor in good health. Sequencing was done on a sample of CD4+ T cells from PBMCs. The CDR3 region is CASSYSASGGQETQYF. The DNA of the CDR3 is TGTGCCAGCAGTTACTCGGCTAGCGGGGGCCAAGAGACCCAGTACTTC.